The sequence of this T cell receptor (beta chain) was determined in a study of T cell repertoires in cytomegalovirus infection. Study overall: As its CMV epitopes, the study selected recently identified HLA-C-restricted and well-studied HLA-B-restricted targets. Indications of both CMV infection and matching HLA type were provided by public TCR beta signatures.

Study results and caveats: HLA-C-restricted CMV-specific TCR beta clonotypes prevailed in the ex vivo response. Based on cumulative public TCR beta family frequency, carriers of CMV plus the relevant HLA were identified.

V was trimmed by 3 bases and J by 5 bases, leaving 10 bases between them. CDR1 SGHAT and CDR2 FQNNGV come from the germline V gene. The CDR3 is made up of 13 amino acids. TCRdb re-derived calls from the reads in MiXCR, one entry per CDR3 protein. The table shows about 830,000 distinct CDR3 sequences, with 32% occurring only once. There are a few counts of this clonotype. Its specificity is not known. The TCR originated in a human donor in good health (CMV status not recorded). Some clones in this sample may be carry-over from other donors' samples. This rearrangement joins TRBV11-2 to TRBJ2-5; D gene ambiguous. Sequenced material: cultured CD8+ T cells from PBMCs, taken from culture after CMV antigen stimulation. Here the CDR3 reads CASSLPSRETQYF. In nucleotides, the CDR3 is TGTGCCAGCAGCTTGCCCTCGAGGGAGACCCAGTACTTC.